These 25 T cell receptor beta chains came from one sample sequenced in a study of T-cell reconstitution after alpha-beta-depleted transplantation in children. Construction of the TCRbeta library involved unique molecular identifiers. TCRdb re-called the PCR reads through MiXCR, storing one row per CDR3 protein. The data show about 590,000 distinct CDR3 sequences, about an eighth seen once. The sample consisted of PBMCs, mostly from graft donor cells, taken 360 days after TCRalphabeta/CD19-depleted stem cell transplant. The receptors were gathered from a male patient between 5 and 17 years old who had a stem cell transplant for acute myeloid leukemia, so the T cells may come from the graft donor.

The chain recombines TRBV28 with TRBJ2-7; D is undetermined. The V and J ends lost 3 bases and 3 bases respectively, with 27 bases between them. The CDR3 spans 19 residues. CDR1 and CDR2 (germline): MDHEN, SYDVKM. CDR3 residues: CASSFPFHMGKVASYEQYF. In nucleotides, the CDR3 is TGTGCCAGCAGTTTTCCCTTTCACATGGGGAAGGTAGCTAGCTACGAGCAGTACTTC.

A few counts support this clonotype. This chain joins TRBV12-3 or TRBV12-4 and TRBJ2-7, with 10 positions matching TRBD1. The CDR3 loop spans 16 amino acids. J was trimmed by 0 bases and V by 5 bases; bases with no gene match: 7. CDR3 protein: CASSQAGTGVSYEQYF. The CDR3 nucleotides read TGTGCCAGCAGTCAGGCCGGGACAGGGGTCTCCTACGAGCAGTACTTC.

The rearrangement joins TRBV25-1 to TRBJ1-4; no definite D call. The V end lost 3 bases, the J end lost 0 bases, and 17 bases lay between the germline ends. Per germline, CDR1 MGHDK and CDR2 SYGVNS. The CDR3 spans 18 residues. The CDR3 loop reads CASSDSGFSIATNEKLFF. The DNA of the CDR3 is TGTGCCAGCAGTGACTCGGGATTCTCCATAGCAACTAATGAAAAACTGTTTTTT.

The rearrangement joins TRBV30 to TRBJ2-3; D possibly corresponds to TRBD2 (6 bases). The germline V and J ends were trimmed by 6 bases and 0 bases, with 16 bases remaining between them. Germline V lookup: CDR1 GTSNPN, CDR2 SVGIG (reference sequence). CDR3 length equals 15 residues. The CDR3 DNA sequence: TGTGCCTGCCTTCGGGAGAAACTCAGCACAGATACGCAGTATTTT. This sequence encodes CACLREKLSTDTQYF. Drawing the rest from reference TRBV30 and TRBJ2-3, the complete variable domain is SQTIHQWPATLVQPVGSPLSLECTVEGTSNPNLYWYRQAAGRGLQLLFYSVGIGQISSEVPQNLSASRPQDRQFILSSKKLLLSDSGFYLCACLREKLSTDTQYFGPGTRLTVL.

The CDR3 spells CSAETSGRSNTGELFF. CDR3 nucleotides: TGCAGCGCCGAAACTAGCGGGAGGAGTAACACCGGGGAGCTGTTTTTT. The genes are TRBV29-1 and TRBJ2-2, with TRBD2 matching 12 bases. This CDR3 spans 16 amino acids. Germline values: CDR1 SQVTM, CDR2 ANQGSEA. Germline trimming cut 7 bases from V and 2 bases from J; bases unmatched to any gene: 8.

The chain couples TRBV6-2 or TRBV6-3 to TRBJ2-7; 8 nucleotides line up with TRBD2. V trimming: 2 bases; J trimming: 2 bases; junction bases outside the gene matches: 8. Germline CDR1 and CDR2: MNHEY and SVGEGT. The CDR3 has 16 amino acids. The CDR3 loop reads CASSYPIAGFPYEQYF. In nucleotides, the CDR3 is TGTGCCAGCAGTTACCCTATAGCGGGATTCCCCTACGAGCAGTACTTC.

This clonotype was found many times. V is TRBV6-2 or TRBV6-3 and J is TRBJ2-6; no reliable D call. Trimming stripped 7 bases from V and 0 bases from J, with 4 bases between. From germline, CDR1 is MNHEY and CDR2 SVGEGT. This CDR3 is built from 13 residues. The CDR3 DNA follows: TGTGCCAGCATCGGCTCTGGGGCCAACGTCCTGACTTTC. Protein sequence: CASIGSGANVLTF.

This clonotype occurred a few times. The gene calls are TRBV28 and TRBJ2-4; the match to TRBD2 covers 7 bases. The CDR3 covers 13 residues. Germline CDR1 is MDHEN and CDR2 is SYDVKM. V shed 4 bases, J shed 5 bases, and the junction held 2 bases outside the gene matches. DNA for the CDR3: TGTGCCAGCAGTTCAACTAGCGAAAACATTCAGTACTTC. It codes for CASSSTSENIQYF.

V usage is TRBV20-1 and J usage is TRBJ2-5, with a possible D match to TRBD1 (5 bases). CDR3 length equals 12 residues. Germline V gene data show CDR1 as DFQATT and CDR2 as SNEGSKA (reference sequence). The germline V and J ends were trimmed by 3 bases and 5 bases, with 10 bases remaining between them. The CDR3 coding sequence is TGCAGTGCTAGCCACAGGTCTGAGACCCAGTACTTC. Translated: CSASHRSETQYF.

There are many counts of this clonotype. The rearrangement uses TRBV12-3 or TRBV12-4 and TRBJ1-5, with D possibly matching TRBD1 (5 bases). V dropped 3 bases and J dropped 4 bases, with 13 bases sitting between them. The CDR3 covers 15 residues. CDR3 nucleotide sequence: TGTGCCAGCAGTTTTTCAGGGCCGGGGAATCAGCCCCAGCATTTT. Protein product: CASSFSGPGNQPQHF.

This clonotype was found a few times. The V gene is TRBV6-5, the J gene TRBJ2-7; 9 bases line up with TRBD2. The germline V gene has CDR1 MNHEY and CDR2 SVGAGI. The CDR3 has 15 residues. J gave up 3 bases and V 2 bases, and 5 bases lay outside the gene matches. CDR3 in DNA: TGTGCCAGCAGTTACAGGGCTAGCGGGATCTACGAGCAGTACTTC. Translating gives CASSYRASGIYEQYF.

The rearrangement joins TRBV29-1 to TRBJ1-2; no clear D gene. The V and J ends lost 2 bases and 2 bases respectively, with 9 bases between them. The CDR3 extends over 13 amino acids. Germline CDR1 and CDR2: SQVTM and ANQGSEA. In DNA, the CDR3 is TGCAGCGTTGAAAGGCTCTTGAACTATGGCTACACCTTC. It is translated as CSVERLLNYGYTF.

This chain uses TRBV6-2 or TRBV6-3 with TRBJ2-2; no clear D gene. This CDR3 has 15 amino acids. The germline gives CDR1 MNHEY, CDR2 SVGEGT. Trimming left V 2 bases short and J 4 bases short, with 11 bases between. In nucleotides, the CDR3 is TGTGCCAGCAGTTACGCCCACGTCAGCACCGGGGAGCTGTTTTTT. This encodes CASSYAHVSTGELFF.

The chain recombines TRBV25-1 with TRBJ2-2, with D perhaps given as TRBD1 or TRBD2 (5 bases each). Per the germline V gene, CDR1 is MGHDK and CDR2 is SYGVNS. The CDR3 is 15 amino acids. Trimming stripped 3 bases from V and 4 bases from J, with 12 bases between. CDR3: CASSDPPGATGELFF. CDR3 DNA sequence: TGTGCCAGCAGTGATCCCCCCGGGGCCACCGGGGAGCTGTTTTTT.

The chain links TRBV30 to TRBJ1-1; D unclear. The V gene lost 4 bases and the J gene lost 0 bases, with 9 bases spanning the gap. This CDR3 comprises 13 residues. Germline V gene lookup returns CDR1 GTSNPN and CDR2 SVGIG (reference sequence). CDR3 nucleotide sequence: TGTGCCTGGACCCGGCAGATGAACACTGAAGCTTTCTTT. It specifies CAWTRQMNTEAFF.

V gene TRBV20-1 combines with J gene TRBJ2-1; D is uncertain. Germline assignment: CDR1 DFQATT and CDR2 SNEGSKA (reference sequence). The CDR3 is 12 residues long. V was cut by 1 base and J by 12 bases, with 13 bases left in between. The CDR3 bases are TGCAGTGCTAGAGCCTACGCGCACGGGCAGTTCTTC. Encoded protein: CSARAYAHGQFF.

The table lists this clonotype with a few counts. The chain links TRBV21-1 to TRBJ2-4; no DNA check was done on the table's D call, TRBD2. TRBV21-1 is listed as a pseudogene. This CDR3 spans 19 amino acids. The CDR3 sequence is CASSKALGPSGGAPDFQYF. In nucleotides, the CDR3 is TGTGCCAGCAGCAAAGCGCTGGGTCCTAGCGGGGGGGCCCCTGATTTTCAGTACTTC.

This chain uses TRBV28 with TRBJ1-1; the D gene is possibly TRBD1 (5 bases). V lost 10 bases and J lost 0, with 18 bases in between. The CDR3 spans 15 residues. CDR1 MDHEN and CDR2 SYDVKM come from the germline V gene. The CDR3, as DNA: TGTGCCATCCTCCGATCAGGGAGGGTGAACACTGAAGCTTTCTTT. It codes for CAILRSGRVNTEAFF.

This clonotype has a count of ten or more. The chain recombines TRBV29-1 with TRBJ1-1, with unresolved D. CDR3 length: 14 amino acids. The V end was cut by 2 bases, the J end by 0 bases, with 10 bases between. From germline, CDR1 is SQVTM and CDR2 ANQGSEA. The CDR3: CSVEKFPVNTEAFF. The CDR3 coding sequence is TGCAGCGTTGAAAAGTTCCCTGTGAACACTGAAGCTTTCTTT.

The chain is built from TRBV18 and TRBJ2-1; 8 nucleotides align to TRBD2. The germline V gene has CDR1 KGHSH and CDR2 LQKENI. The length of the CDR3 is 15 residues. Trimming at V came to 5 bases and at J to 8 bases, leaving 11 bases not matched to a gene. This chain's CDR3 is CASSVEGTRTHEQFF. The CDR3 coding sequence is TGTGCCAGCTCAGTTGAAGGGACTAGGACTCATGAGCAGTTCTTC.

CDR3 in amino acids: CASSEWGPGIQYF. The CDR3 nucleotides are TGTGCCAGCAGTGAATGGGGGCCAGGCATTCAGTACTTC. The chain joins TRBV25-1 to TRBJ2-4, with D perhaps matching TRBD1 (6 bases). V lost 1 base and J lost 9, with 10 bases in between. The CDR3 sequence is 13 residues long. The germline V gene has CDR1 MGHDK and CDR2 SYGVNS. The full variable domain, in which reference TRBV25-1 and TRBJ2-4 provide the parts outside the CDR3, is EADIYQTPRYLVIGTGKKITLECSQTMGHDKMYWYQQDPGMELHLIHYSYGVNSTEKGDLSSESTVSRIRTEHFPLTLESARPSHTSQYLCASSEWGPGIQYFGAGTRLSVL.

The rearrangement joins TRBV5-4 to TRBJ1-6, with 7 bases fitting TRBD1. Germline CDR1 and CDR2: SGHNT and YYREEE (reference sequence). This CDR3 contains 16 residues. V shed 0 bases and J 7 bases; nucleotides not matched to a gene: 7. CDR3 protein: CASSLVETGWNSPLHF. The CDR3 region has the DNA TGTGCCAGCAGCTTGGTGGAGACAGGGTGGAATTCACCCCTCCACTTT.

This clonotype was counted a few times. The chain is built from TRBV20-1 and TRBJ2-7; D ambiguous. The CDR3 has 12 residues. Germline V lookup: CDR1 DFQATT, CDR2 SNEGSKA (reference sequence). Trimming left V 3 bases short and J 3 bases short, with 9 bases between. CDR3 residues: CSARGYDYEQYF. The CDR3 DNA is TGCAGTGCTAGGGGGTATGACTACGAGCAGTACTTC.

This clonotype showed up many times. A junction end diverges from the germline sequence, so it may reflect a read error. The CDR3 is CASSFGLAYEQYF. The CDR3 region has the DNA TGTGCCAGCAGCTTCGGACTAGCCTACGAGCAGTACTTC. V and J are TRBV5-1 and TRBJ2-7; TRBD2 agrees at 7 bases. The CDR3 extends over 13 amino acids. CDR1 and CDR2 (germline): SGHRS, YFSETQ.

This clonotype was detected only a few times. The genes are TRBV28 and TRBJ2-7; tentatively, D is TRBD2 (6 bases). Trimming took off 6 bases at V and 3 bases at J, with 12 bases between the two ends. Germline V lookup: CDR1 MDHEN, CDR2 SYDVKM. The CDR3 runs to 13 residues. CDR3 protein: CASRGGVYYEQYF. The DNA of the CDR3 is TGTGCCAGCAGAGGCGGGGTTTACTACGAGCAGTACTTC. Based on the CDR3 plus reference TRBV28 and TRBJ2-7, the full variable domain is DVKVTQSSRYLVKRTGEKVFLECVQDMDHENMFWYRQDPGLGLRLIYFSYDVKMKEKGDIPEGYSVSREKKERFSLILESASTNQTSMYLCASRGGVYYEQYFGPGTRLTVT.